A selection of T cell receptor beta chains follows, all from one sample in a study of OX40 agonist ivuxolimab in advanced cancers. Generated by immunoSEQ multiplex PCR, the TCRdb table keeps only in-frame clones and is missing some. The data show approximately 97,000 clones, 70% to 90% seen once. Source: CD4+ or CD8+ T cells sorted from blood, taken in a trial of the OX40 agonist ivuxolimab. These receptors all come from an adult with an advanced solid tumor such as melanoma, head and neck, liver or kidney cancer. Both conserved end residues are part of each CDR3. Fields, in order: CDR3 protein, CDR3 DNA, CDR3 length, J gene, clone size, D gene, V gene. The D gene is left open where the match is weak. Size values are once, few and many counts, or a class for expanded clones, and some rows have none.

CDR3: CAWSVLGEGSYEQYF; DNA: TGTGCCTGGAGTGTACTTGGGGAGGGCTCCTACGAGCAGTACTTC; length: 15; J: TRBJ2-7; size: .; D: TRBD2; V: TRBV30
CDR3: CAWGLAGGPWETQYF; DNA: TGTGCCTGGGGACTAGCGGGAGGGCCTTGGGAGACCCAGTACTTC; length: 15; J: TRBJ2-5; size: .; D: TRBD2; V: TRBV30
CDR3: CATSRKDSVSTDTQYF; DNA: TGTGCCACCAGCAGGAAAGACTCCGTAAGCACAGATACGCAGTATTTT; length: 16; J: TRBJ2-3; size: .; D: .; V: TRBV15
CDR3: CASRGLTYEQYF; DNA: TGTGCCAGCAGAGGGCTAACCTACGAGCAGTACTTC; length: 12; J: TRBJ2-7; size: .; D: .; V: TRBV2
CDR3: CASSWGAGQGVGHEQYF; DNA: TGTGCCAGCAGCTGGGGGGCGGGACAGGGTGTCGGCCACGAGCAGTACTTC; length: 17; J: TRBJ2-7; size: .; D: TRBD1; V: TRBV11-3
CDR3: CASSQVRGSGSTGELFF; DNA: TGCGCCAGCAGCCAGGTCCGAGGGAGTGGGAGCACCGGGGAGCTGTTTTTT; length: 17; J: TRBJ2-2; size: .; D: .; V: TRBV4-3
CDR3: CASREGRAYNEQFF; DNA: TGTGCCAGCAGGGAGGGTAGGGCCTACAATGAGCAGTTCTTC; length: 14; J: TRBJ2-1; size: .; D: .; V: TRBV27
CDR3: CASSPENSNQPQHF; DNA: TGTGCCAGTAGTCCCGAAAATAGCAATCAGCCCCAGCATTTT; length: 14; J: TRBJ1-5; size: .; D: .; V: TRBV19
CDR3: CASRRGTMNTEAFF; DNA: TGTGCCAGCAGGAGGGGGACCATGAACACTGAAGCTTTCTTT; length: 14; J: TRBJ1-1; size: .; D: .; V: TRBV11-3
CDR3: CASSQGSGGEQYF; DNA: TGCGCCAGCAGCCAAGGGTCTGGAGGTGAGCAGTACTTC; length: 13; J: TRBJ2-7; size: .; D: .; V: TRBV4-1
CDR3: CASSFSGGVEAFF; DNA: TGTGCCAGCAGCTTTTCTGGTGGTGTTGAAGCTTTCTTT; length: 13; J: TRBJ1-1; size: .; D: .; V: TRBV7-9
CDR3: CAIRTSGRNNEQFF; DNA: TGTGCCATCAGGACTAGCGGGAGGAACAATGAGCAGTTCTTC; length: 14; J: TRBJ2-1; size: .; D: TRBD2; V: TRBV10-3
CDR3: CASSLTLKDEQFF; DNA: TGTGCCAGCAGCTTAACCCTTAAGGATGAGCAGTTCTTC; length: 13; J: TRBJ2-1; size: .; D: .; V: TRBV7-3
CDR3: CASSYGLAGVTDTQYF; DNA: TGCGCCAGCAGCTACGGACTAGCGGGAGTCACAGATACGCAGTATTTT; length: 16; J: TRBJ2-3; size: .; D: TRBD2; V: TRBV4-3
CDR3: CASSESLNTEAFF; DNA: TGTGCCAGCAGTGAGTCGCTGAACACTGAAGCTTTCTTT; length: 13; J: TRBJ1-1; size: once; D: .; V: TRBV6-4
CDR3: CASSYTGQGGTEAFF; DNA: TGCGCCAGCAGCTATACGGGACAGGGAGGCACTGAAGCTTTCTTT; length: 15; J: TRBJ1-1; size: .; D: TRBD1; V: TRBV5-1
CDR3: CASSLGSSGNNEQFF; DNA: TGTGCCAGCAGCTTAGGGTCTAGCGGGAACAATGAGCAGTTCTTC; length: 15; J: TRBJ2-1; size: .; D: TRBD2; V: TRBV7-9
CDR3: CSVWTGGRYGYTF; DNA: TGCAGCGTTTGGACAGGGGGGAGGTATGGCTACACCTTC; length: 13; J: TRBJ1-2; size: .; D: TRBD1; V: TRBV29-1
CDR3: CAWSRGRISIYEQYF; DNA: TGTGCCTGGAGTCGGGGGAGGATTAGTATCTACGAGCAGTACTTC; length: 15; J: TRBJ2-7; size: .; D: .; V: TRBV30
CDR3: CASSFDRASYNEQFF; DNA: TGTGCCAGCAGTTTCGACAGGGCGAGCTACAATGAGCAGTTCTTC; length: 15; J: TRBJ2-1; size: .; D: TRBD1; V: TRBV7-2
CDR3: CASSYGPGGYEQYF; DNA: TGTGCCAGCAGTTACGGGCCAGGGGGGTACGAGCAGTACTTC; length: 14; J: TRBJ2-7; size: once; D: .; V: TRBV6-5
CDR3: CASSSGVGLYEQYF; DNA: TGTGCCAGCAGCTCAGGGGTGGGGCTATACGAGCAGTACTTC; length: 14; J: TRBJ2-7; size: .; D: .; V: TRBV2
CDR3: CASRGTGSYEQYF; DNA: TGTGCCAGCAGGGGGACCGGCTCCTACGAGCAGTACTTC; length: 13; J: TRBJ2-7; size: .; D: .; V: TRBV28
CDR3: CASRERGRTSGNTIYF; DNA: TGTGCCAGTAGGGAGCGGGGCCGAACCTCTGGAAACACCATATATTTT; length: 16; J: TRBJ1-3; size: .; D: .; V: TRBV19
CDR3: CASSPTGTENPDGYTF; DNA: TGTGCCAGCAGCCCAACCGGGACGGAAAATCCAGATGGCTACACCTTC; length: 16; J: TRBJ1-2; size: .; D: .; V: TRBV7-3
CDR3: CASSLLGAGTYGYTF; DNA: TGCGCCAGCAGCCTCTTGGGGGCAGGGACCTATGGCTACACCTTC; length: 15; J: TRBJ1-2; size: .; D: .; V: TRBV5-1
CDR3: CASSVRINQPQHF; DNA: TGTGCCAGCAGCGTCCGGATCAATCAGCCCCAGCATTTT; length: 13; J: TRBJ1-5; size: .; D: .; V: TRBV11-2
CDR3: CASQDTNTGELFF; DNA: TGTGCCAGCCAGGACACAAACACCGGGGAGCTGTTTTTT; length: 13; J: TRBJ2-2; size: .; D: .; V: TRBV11-3
CDR3: CASSLAGLSGMNF; DNA: TGCGCCAGCAGCTTGGCAGGGCTTAGCGGGATGAACTTC; length: 13; J: TRBJ2-7; size: once; D: TRBD2; V: TRBV5-1
CDR3: CASSEDPVNSPLHF; DNA: TGTGCCAGCAGTGAAGACCCCGTAAATTCACCCCTCCACTTT; length: 14; J: TRBJ1-6; size: .; D: .; V: TRBV6-1
CDR3: CAITPDRGTEAFF; DNA: TGTGCCATCACCCCCGACAGGGGGACTGAAGCTTTCTTT; length: 13; J: TRBJ1-1; size: .; D: TRBD1; V: TRBV10-3
CDR3: CASSVGQGGEKLFF; DNA: TGTGCCAGCAGCGTCGGACAGGGGGGTGAAAAACTGTTTTTT; length: 14; J: TRBJ1-4; size: .; D: TRBD1; V: TRBV9
CDR3: CASSQDYREGGSYNEQFF; DNA: TGTGCCAGCAGCCAAGATTATCGGGAGGGGGGCTCCTACAATGAGCAGTTCTTC; length: 18; J: TRBJ2-1; size: .; D: TRBD2; V: TRBV4-2
CDR3: CASSRREAGELFF; DNA: TGCGCCAGCAGTCGCAGGGAAGCCGGGGAGCTGTTTTTT; length: 13; J: TRBJ2-2; size: .; D: .; V: TRBV10-2